This T cell receptor beta chain was sequenced in a study of ipilimumab plus nivolumab after autologous stem cell transplantation. Study-wide points: TCR repertoire, Treg phenotype and gut microbiota reportedly support more study of this approach.

The table came from immunoSEQ multiplex PCR; TCRdb's copy has only in-frame clones and leaves some out. Among over 75,000 clones listed, 83% were seen once. As concerns this clone: Its antigen is undetermined.

The CDR3 totals 15 residues. V lost 1 base and J lost 4, with 12 bases in between. Germline values: CDR1 SGHNT, CDR2 YENEEA. The V and J genes are TRBV11-3 and TRBJ2-3, with D uncertain. The TCR was taken from a male donor with diffuse large B-cell lymphoma. The specimen was PBMCs, collected in a trial of ipilimumab plus nivolumab as post-transplant consolidation. CDR3 nucleotide sequence: TGTGCCAGCAGCTTAGGGTTTGAGTTCCCAGATACGCAGTATTTT. This gives the protein CASSLGFEFPDTQYF.